This T cell receptor (beta chain) was profiled in a study of CD8+CD57+ T cells in acquired aplastic anemia. Study findings and constraints: The study identified 25 to 30 CD8+ CDR3 sequences shared by patients and controls.

Trimming stripped 4 bases from V and 4 bases from J, with 16 bases between. The CDR3 is 15 residues long. Germline CDR1 is MGHRA and CDR2 is YSYEKL. In this sample, this clonotype is medium-sized. Antigen specificity is unknown. Genomic DNA, serving as template, underwent TCR beta VDJ and CDR3 profiling. A single record per CDR3 protein comes from TCRdb applying MiXCR to the reads. Of tens of thousands of distinct CDR3 sequences listed, more than 65% are singletons. Material: sorted CD4+, CD8+, or CD8+CD57+ T cells (not recorded which) from PBMCs. J is TRBJ1-1 and V is TRBV4-1, with D hard to call. This TCR came from a human donor in good health, serving as a control. Here the CDR3 reads CASSPTSDGGTEAFF. The CDR3 nucleotides are TGCGCCAGCAGCCCTACATCGGATGGAGGCACTGAAGCTTTCTTT.